The 27 T cell receptor beta chains reported below all come from one sample, sequenced in a study of cytomegalovirus exposure and HLA in healthy donors. PCR primers comprised 60 Vbeta and 13 Jbeta primers. Profiling relied on immunoSEQ multiplex PCR, and the TCRdb table lists in-frame clones only, not all of them. This table has fewer than 250,000 clones, around 80% appearing once. Sequencing input: PBMCs. The receptors shown here come from a man aged 40-49 years in good health and CMV-seronegative.

The chain uses TRBV27 and TRBJ2-7, with 7 positions matching TRBD2. Trimming at V came to 4 bases and at J to 0 bases, leaving 9 bases not matched to a gene. Germline V gives CDR1 MNHEY, CDR2 SMNVEV (reference sequence). The CDR3 is 16 residues long. The CDR3 nucleotides are TGTGCCAGCAGTTCCACTTGGGGGGGAATCTCCTACGAGCAGTACTTC. This translates into CASSSTWGGISYEQYF.

The V call is TRBV19, the J call TRBJ2-6; the match to TRBD2 covers 13 bases. This CDR3 is built from 17 residues. Germline loops: CDR1 LNHDA, CDR2 SQIVND (reference sequence). V gave up 5 bases and J gave up 0 bases; unmatched junction bases: 1. Here the CDR3 DNA reads TGTGCCAGTAGTGGACTAGCGGGAGTCTCTGGGGCCAACGTCCTGACTTTC. Translating it yields CASSGLAGVSGANVLTF.

The J gene is TRBJ1-2, the V gene TRBV5-4; 7 nucleotides agree with TRBD1. The germline V gene encodes CDR1 SGHNT and CDR2 YYREEE (reference sequence). J lost 6 bases, V lost 1 base, and 3 bases had no gene match. The CDR3 is 13 residues long. CDR3 protein: CASSLPGGNGYTF. In DNA, the CDR3 is TGTGCCAGCAGCTTGCCAGGGGGGAATGGCTACACCTTC.

The gene calls are TRBV5-4 and TRBJ2-5; 16 nucleotides align to TRBD2. This CDR3 has 18 amino acids. Germline V gene sequence: CDR1 SGHNT, CDR2 YYREEE (reference sequence). V gave up 4 bases and J gave up 4 bases; unmatched junction bases: 10. DNA for the CDR3: TGTGCCAGCAGCGCCGGGACTAGCGGGGGGGGTTATATAGAGACCCAGTACTTC. It specifies CASSAGTSGGGYIETQYF. Filled out from reference TRBV5-4 and TRBJ2-5, the complete variable domain reads ETGVTQSPTHLIKTRGQQVTLRCSSQSGHNTVSWYQQALGQGPQFIFQYYREEENGRGNFPPRFSGLQFPNYSSELNVNALELDDSALYLCASSAGTSGGGYIETQYFGPGTRLLVL.

V is TRBV6-4 and J is TRBJ1-6; 8 bases are a match to TRBD1. The J segment lost 9 bases and the V segment lost 3 bases, leaving 4 bases of the junction unmatched. The CDR3 consists of 14 residues. CDR1 and CDR2 from the germline V gene are MRHNA and SNTAGT. DNA for the CDR3: TGTGCCAGCAGTGAAGACAGGGGAAGTTCACCCCTCCACTTT. It codes for CASSEDRGSSPLHF.

This clone was seen a few times. The chain couples TRBV7-2 to TRBJ1-2, with D possibly matching TRBD1 (6 bases). Germline V CDR1 and CDR2: SGHTA, FQGNSA. The CDR3 consists of 14 residues. V lost 1 base, J lost 6 bases, and 12 bases lay in between. The CDR3 here is CASSLELNRDGYTF. The DNA of the CDR3 is TGTGCCAGCAGCTTAGAGTTGAACAGGGATGGCTACACCTTC. The full variable domain, with the rest looked up from reference TRBV7-2 and TRBJ1-2, is GAGVSQSPSNKVTEKGKDVELRCDPISGHTALYWYRQSLGQGLEFLIYFQGNSAPDKSGLPSDRFSAERTGGSVSTLTIQRTQQEDSAVYLCASSLELNRDGYTFGSGTRLTVV.

The chain carries TRBV4-2 and TRBJ2-6; D gene ambiguous. Germline-derived CDR1 and CDR2 are LGHNA and YNFKEQ. The CDR3 is 16 residues long. The V end lost 7 bases, the J end lost 4 bases, and 17 bases lay between the germline ends. CDR3 residues: CASTKKTTAGANVLTF. DNA for the CDR3: TGTGCCAGCACCAAAAAAACCACTGCAGGGGCCAACGTCCTGACTTTC.

The chain joins TRBV7-3 to TRBJ2-1; 9 bases fit TRBD2. Germline V lookup: CDR1 SGHTA, CDR2 FQGTGA. J lost 8 bases, V lost 2 bases, and 7 bases had no gene match. This CDR3 has 15 amino acids. The CDR3 bases are TGTGCCAGCAGCTTAGCGGGAGGGCCGGTATATGAGCAGTTCTTC. It encodes CASSLAGGPVYEQFF.

J is TRBJ1-2 and V is TRBV7-8, with D perhaps matching TRBD1 (5 bases). Trimming stripped 2 bases from V and 1 base from J, with 23 bases between. The germline CDR1 and CDR2 sequences are SGHVS and FQNEAQ. The CDR3 contains 19 residues. CDR3 residues: CASSLIFPDTSRINYGYTF. The CDR3, as DNA: TGTGCCAGCAGCTTAATATTCCCGGACACCTCCAGAATTAACTATGGCTACACCTTC.

V is TRBV6-4 and J is TRBJ1-2; TRBD1 aligns across 8 bases. The CDR3 loop spans 18 amino acids. CDR1 is MRHNA and CDR2 is SNTAGT in the germline V gene. Trimming removed 1 base from V and 5 bases from J; junction bases left unmatched: 15. The CDR3 reads CASSDWRDRCYLGYGYTF. The CDR3 DNA reads as TGTGCCAGCAGTGACTGGCGGGACAGGTGCTATCTAGGGTATGGCTACACCTTC.

This clone turned up a few times. The rearrangement uses TRBV4-1 and TRBJ1-1; D is unresolved. Trimming shortened V by 0 bases and J by 6 bases, and 14 bases separated the two germline ends. The CDR3 is 15 amino acids. The germline CDR1 and CDR2 sequences are MGHRA and YSYEKL. The CDR3 DNA follows: TGCGCCAGCAGCCAAGATGGTACAGCCACGTCTGAAGCTTTCTTT. Its translation is CASSQDGTATSEAFF.

V gene TRBV7-8 combines with J gene TRBJ2-2, with TRBD2 matching 8 bases. Germline V gives CDR1 SGHVS, CDR2 FQNEAQ. CDR3 length: 16 residues. Trimming cost V 2 bases and J 2 bases; bases outside gene matches: 4. CDR3 nucleotides: TGTGCCAGCAGCTTAAATAGCGGGACAAACACCGGGGAGCTGTTTTTT. Protein: CASSLNSGTNTGELFF.

The chain couples TRBV4-2 to TRBJ2-2; the D gene is possibly TRBD2 (5 bases). Germline CDR1 and CDR2: LGHNA and YNFKEQ. V was clipped by 1 base and J by 1 base, with 13 bases between them. The length of the CDR3 is 17 residues. CDR3 sequence (DNA): TGTGCCAGCAGCCAAGGTCGGGAACGGAAGAACACCGGGGAGCTGTTTTTT. This translates into CASSQGRERKNTGELFF.

The CDR3 spells CASTRGASPYEQYF. The DNA of the CDR3 is TGTGCCAGCACCCGGGGGGCCAGCCCCTACGAGCAGTACTTC. The genes are TRBV9 and TRBJ2-7; weak D call: TRBD2 (7 bases). CDR3 length: 14 residues. Germline CDR1 reads SGDLS; CDR2 reads YYNGEE. The V gene lost 6 bases and the J gene lost 2 bases, with 15 bases spanning the gap.

This rearrangement joins TRBV19 to TRBJ2-7, with 7 bases fitting TRBD1. The V gene's germline CDR1 is LNHDA and CDR2 SQIVND (reference sequence). The CDR3 length is 15 residues. V shed 1 base and J 4 bases; nucleotides not matched to a gene: 7. The CDR3 spells CASSIGDRGPYEQYF. The CDR3 DNA sequence: TGTGCCAGTAGTATAGGGGACAGAGGACCTTACGAGCAGTACTTC.

This chain uses TRBV7-2 with TRBJ1-6; no firm D call. Trimming left V 4 bases short and J 0 bases short, with 13 bases between. The CDR3 runs 17 residues. The germline CDR1 and CDR2 sequences are SGHTA and FQGNSA. As DNA, the CDR3 is TGTGCCAGCAGCTCAGTTGACGGGAGCTCCTATAATTCACCCCTCCACTTT. The encoded protein is CASSSVDGSSYNSPLHF.

This clone was detected only once. This chain connects TRBV7-8 to TRBJ2-7; 7 positions match TRBD2. Germline lookup yields CDR1 SGHVS and CDR2 FQNEAQ. With V trimmed by 6 bases and J by 0 bases, 2 bases remained unmatched. The CDR3 contains 13 residues. For the CDR3, the DNA is TGTGCCAGCAGGGGAGGGGACTCCTACGAGCAGTACTTC. Translated, it gives CASRGGDSYEQYF.

This clone is a singleton in its sample. The rearrangement links TRBV9 to TRBJ2-1; 9 bases agree with TRBD2. V was clipped by 2 bases and J by 6 bases; unmatched bases: 6. Germline values: CDR1 SGDLS, CDR2 YYNGEE. This CDR3 comprises 15 residues. The CDR3 DNA is TGTGCCAGCAGCGTGCGCGGGGGGGCAGGCAATGAGCAGTTCTTC. Its protein is CASSVRGGAGNEQFF. Supplemented by reference TRBV9 and TRBJ2-1, the full variable domain reads DSGVTQTPKHLITATGQRVTLRCSPRSGDLSVYWYQQSLDQGLQFLIQYYNGEERAKGNILERFSAQQFPDLHSELNLSSLELGDSALYFCASSVRGGAGNEQFFGPGTRLTVL.

The chain employs TRBV7-3 and TRBJ2-3; 11 positions agree with TRBD2. J was trimmed by 4 bases and V by 5 bases; bases with no gene match: 8. CDR1 SGHTA and CDR2 FQGTGA come from the germline V gene. The CDR3 extends over 16 amino acids. In DNA, the CDR3 is TGTGCCAGCAGCCCTACTAGCGGGGGTTTCGCAGATACGCAGTATTTT. It translates to CASSPTSGGFADTQYF.

This sequence joins TRBV9 and TRBJ2-1; 8 nucleotides line up with TRBD2. V lost 3 bases to trimming and J lost 0 bases; unmatched junction nucleotides: 8. Germline V gene data show CDR1 as SGDLS and CDR2 as YYNGEE. The CDR3 contains 17 residues. The CDR3 protein is CASSDSKGTSSYNEQFF. The CDR3 DNA reads as TGTGCCAGCAGCGATTCTAAGGGGACTAGCTCCTACAATGAGCAGTTCTTC. Combining the CDR3 with reference TRBV9 and TRBJ2-1 gives the whole variable domain DSGVTQTPKHLITATGQRVTLRCSPRSGDLSVYWYQQSLDQGLQFLIQYYNGEERAKGNILERFSAQQFPDLHSELNLSSLELGDSALYFCASSDSKGTSSYNEQFFGPGTRLTVL.

A few counts support this clone. The chain links TRBV5-1 to TRBJ2-1; D not certain. The V and J ends lost 0 bases and 7 bases respectively, with 5 bases between them. Germline lookup yields CDR1 SGHRS and CDR2 YFSETQ. This CDR3 region has 12 residues. For the CDR3, the DNA is TGCGCCAGCAGCTTGGCCGGGAATGAGCAGTTCTTC. It codes for CASSLAGNEQFF.

The rearrangement joins TRBV18 to TRBJ1-4; 7 nucleotides align to TRBD1. The germline CDR1 and CDR2 sequences are KGHSH and LQKENI. The CDR3 sequence is 14 residues long. After removal of 3 bases from V and 8 bases from J, the junction contained 6 bases not matched to a gene. The DNA for the CDR3 is TGTGCCAGCTCACCGAGGGACAGAGAAGAAAAACTGTTTTTT. Its translation: CASSPRDREEKLFF.

V gene TRBV27 combines with J gene TRBJ2-1; 10 bases fit TRBD2. With V trimmed by 6 bases and J by 2 bases, 4 bases remained unmatched. This CDR3 is 15 amino acids long. Per germline, CDR1 MNHEY and CDR2 SMNVEV (reference sequence). The chain's CDR3 is CASRSSGSAYNEQFF. CDR3 DNA: TGTGCCAGCAGGTCTAGCGGGAGCGCCTACAATGAGCAGTTCTTC.

In DNA, the CDR3 is TGTGCCAGCAGTTCCAGTCTCTCTGGAAACACCATATATTTT. Its protein product is CASSSSLSGNTIYF. The V call is TRBV7-6, the J call TRBJ1-3, with D unclear. This CDR3 is built from 14 residues. The germline gives CDR1 SGHVS, CDR2 FNYEAQ. Trimming pared 6 bases from V and 0 bases from J, leaving 9 bases between. The variable domain in full, completed from reference TRBV7-6 and TRBJ1-3, reads GAGVSQSPRYKVTKRGQDVALRCDPISGHVSLYWYRQALGQGPEFLTYFNYEAQQDKSGLPNDRFSAERPEGSISTLTIQRTEQRDSAMYRCASSSSLSGNTIYFGEGSWLTVV.

The rearrangement joins TRBV6-5 to TRBJ2-1; 7 positions match TRBD2. The CDR3 covers 14 residues. The germline V gene has CDR1 MNHEY and CDR2 SVGAGI. Trimming at V came to 4 bases and at J to 9 bases, leaving 9 bases not matched to a gene. CDR3 sequence (DNA): TGTGCCAGCAGTTCCAGGACTAGAGTAAGTGAGCAGTTCTTC. Translating it yields CASSSRTRVSEQFF.

As regards this clone: A read error may produce the germline difference seen at one junction end. The rearrangement links TRBV13 to TRBJ2-1; 10 nucleotides line up with TRBD1. CDR1 is PRHDT, CDR2 FYEKMQ, per germline (reference sequence). This CDR3 region has 18 residues. This chain's CDR3 is CASTLSLGTGDNYNEQFF. In DNA, the CDR3 is TGTGCCAGCACCTTATCTCTCGGGACAGGGGATAACTACAATGAGCAGTTCTTC.

V and J are TRBV5-1 and TRBJ2-7; perhaps TRBD2 as D (6 bases). V was pared by 4 bases and J by 4 bases, with 15 bases between. Germline CDR1 is SGHRS and CDR2 is YFSETQ. CDR3 length equals 14 residues. The CDR3 coding sequence is TGCGCCAGCAGCAAGGACTACCCTTGGTACGAGCAGTACTTC. As protein: CASSKDYPWYEQYF.